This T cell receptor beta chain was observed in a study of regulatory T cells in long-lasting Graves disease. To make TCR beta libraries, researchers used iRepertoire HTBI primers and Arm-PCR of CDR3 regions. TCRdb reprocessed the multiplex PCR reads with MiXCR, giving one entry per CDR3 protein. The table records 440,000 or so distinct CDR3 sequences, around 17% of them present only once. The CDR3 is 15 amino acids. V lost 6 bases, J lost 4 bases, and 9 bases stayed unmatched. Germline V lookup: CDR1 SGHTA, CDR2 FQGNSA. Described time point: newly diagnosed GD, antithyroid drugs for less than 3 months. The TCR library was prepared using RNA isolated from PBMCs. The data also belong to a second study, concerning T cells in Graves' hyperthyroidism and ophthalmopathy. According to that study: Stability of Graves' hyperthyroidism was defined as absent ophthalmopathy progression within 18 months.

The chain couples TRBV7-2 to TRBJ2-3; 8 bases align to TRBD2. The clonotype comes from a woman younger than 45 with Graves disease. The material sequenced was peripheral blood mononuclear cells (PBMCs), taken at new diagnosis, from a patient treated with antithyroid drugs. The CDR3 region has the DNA TGTGCCAGCAGTCCCCCCGACGGGGGGGCAGATACGCAGTATTTT. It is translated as CASSPPDGGADTQYF.